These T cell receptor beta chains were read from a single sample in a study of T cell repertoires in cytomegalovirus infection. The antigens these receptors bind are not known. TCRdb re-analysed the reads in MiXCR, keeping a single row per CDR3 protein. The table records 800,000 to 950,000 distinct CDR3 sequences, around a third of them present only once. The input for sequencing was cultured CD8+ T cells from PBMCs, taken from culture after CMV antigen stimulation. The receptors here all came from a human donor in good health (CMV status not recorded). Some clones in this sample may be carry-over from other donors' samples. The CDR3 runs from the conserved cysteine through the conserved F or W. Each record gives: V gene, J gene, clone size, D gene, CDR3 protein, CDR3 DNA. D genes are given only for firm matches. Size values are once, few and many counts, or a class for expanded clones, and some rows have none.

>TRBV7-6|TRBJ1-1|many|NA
CASSPRVPGSGTDTEAFF
TGTGCCAGCAGCCCCCGGGTGCCCGGAAGCGGTACGGACACTGAAGCTTTCTTT
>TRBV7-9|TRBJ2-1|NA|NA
CASIGIQGTSYNEQFF
TGTGCCAGCATAGGAATACAGGGTACCTCCTACAATGAGCAGTTCTTC
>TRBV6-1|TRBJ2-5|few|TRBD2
CASIPRGGRETQYF
TGTGCCAGCATTCCGCGGGGGGGCAGAGAGACCCAGTACTTC
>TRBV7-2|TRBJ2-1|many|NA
CASSLAPLEKQFF
TGTGCCAGCAGCTTAGCCCCCCTCGAGAAGCAGTTCTTC
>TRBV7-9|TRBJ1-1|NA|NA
CASSLGAGHPEAFF
TGTGCCAGCAGCTTAGGGGCGGGACACCCTGAAGCTTTCTTT
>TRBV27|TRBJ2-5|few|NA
CASSLSLDTQETQYF
TGTGCCAGCAGTTTATCACTGGACACCCAAGAGACCCAGTACTTC
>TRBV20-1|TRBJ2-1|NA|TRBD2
CSAYFGLAGGYNEQFF
TGCAGTGCCTATTTCGGACTAGCGGGGGGCTACAATGAGCAGTTCTTC
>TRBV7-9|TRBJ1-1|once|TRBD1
CASSFPRQGKDTEAFF
TGTGCCAGCAGCTTCCCCCGACAGGGCAAGGACACTGAAGCTTTCTTT
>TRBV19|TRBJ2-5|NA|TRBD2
CASSIGGGWQETQYF
TGTGCCAGTAGTATAGGCGGGGGGTGGCAAGAGACCCAGTACTTC
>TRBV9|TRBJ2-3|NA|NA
CASSPMGGVGTDTQYF
TGTGCCAGCAGCCCCATGGGCGGGGTCGGCACAGATACGCAGTATTTT
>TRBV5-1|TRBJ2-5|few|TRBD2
CASSDLTSGQETQYF
TGCGCCAGCAGCGATCTGACTAGCGGGCAAGAGACCCAGTACTTC
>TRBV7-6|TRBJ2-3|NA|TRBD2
CASSGGGLAGEIDTQYF
TGTGCCAGCAGCGGGGGGGGACTAGCGGGGGAGATTGATACGCAGTATTTT
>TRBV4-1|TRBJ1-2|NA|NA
CASSRVDKNYGYTF
TGCGCCAGCAGCCGGGTGGACAAGAACTATGGCTACACCTTC
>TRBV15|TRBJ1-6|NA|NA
CATSREHSSYNSPLHF
TGTGCCACCAGCAGAGAACACAGCTCCTATAATTCACCCCTCCACTTT
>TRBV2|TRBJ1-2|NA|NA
CASSEEHLYGYTF
TGTGCCAGCAGTGAGGAACACTTGTATGGCTACACCTTC
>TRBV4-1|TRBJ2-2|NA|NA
CASSQETEQTNTGELFF
TGCGCCAGCAGCCAAGAAACGGAGCAAACGAACACCGGGGAGCTGTTTTTT
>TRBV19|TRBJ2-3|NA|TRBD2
CASSMRLAGAPSTDTQYF
TGTGCCAGTAGTATGCGACTAGCGGGGGCCCCTAGCACAGATACGCAGTATTTT
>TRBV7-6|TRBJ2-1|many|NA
CASSSWGPGNEQFF
TGTGCCAGCAGCTCCTGGGGGCCGGGCAATGAGCAGTTCTTC
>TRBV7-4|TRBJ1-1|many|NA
CASSLVPLRGQRDTEAFF
TGTGCCAGCAGCTTAGTCCCGTTGAGGGGTCAGAGGGACACTGAAGCTTTCTTT
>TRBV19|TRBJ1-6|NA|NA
CASSIPGASSYNSPLHF
TGTGCCAGTAGTATCCCCGGGGCGAGCTCCTATAATTCACCCCTCCACTTT